What follows are 30 T cell receptor beta chains derived from one specimen sequenced in a study of blood T cell repertoires in COVID-19. Profiled with immunoSEQ multiplex PCR; TCRdb holds only in-frame clones, not every one. Among about 160,000 clones listed, roughly 91% were seen once. The sequencing input was peripheral blood. The receptors originated from a young man with acute or convalescent COVID-19.

The chain couples TRBV12-3 or TRBV12-4 to TRBJ1-2; tentative D call: TRBD1 (5 bases). The ends were cut back, 6 bases at V and 4 bases at J, with 12 bases in the middle. The CDR3 consists of 13 residues. This CDR3 reads CASSPGGSYGYTF. In DNA form, the CDR3 reads TGTGCCAGCAGCCCCGGGGGGTCCTATGGCTACACCTTC.

The J gene is TRBJ1-2, the V gene TRBV4-1; D unclear. Trimming took 1 base from V and 4 from J, leaving 10 bases between them. CDR3 length equals 14 residues. Germline-derived CDR1 and CDR2 are MGHRA and YSYEKL. The CDR3 loop reads CASSQGPAGYGYTF. The CDR3, as DNA: TGCGCCAGCAGCCAAGGTCCGGCAGGCTATGGCTACACCTTC.

This chain links TRBV7-6 with TRBJ2-1; D perhaps matches TRBD1 (5 bases). In germline, CDR1 is SGHVS, CDR2 FNYEAQ. The CDR3 totals 17 residues. Trimming took 0 bases from V and 0 from J, leaving 12 bases between them. The CDR3 DNA is TGTGCCAGCAGCTTAGCAGAATGGGGCTCCTCCTACAATGAGCAGTTCTTC. Its translation: CASSLAEWGSSYNEQFF.

V gene TRBV12-5 combines with J gene TRBJ2-2; 10 bases are shared with TRBD2. The CDR3 consists of 18 residues. The V segment lost 1 base and the J segment 5 bases; nucleotides outside the gene matches: 10. Germline-derived CDR1 and CDR2 are LGHNT and FRNRAP. The CDR3 here is CASGLAPILAGGTGELFF. CDR3 nucleotides: TGTGCTAGTGGTTTGGCGCCCATTTTAGCGGGAGGTACCGGGGAGCTGTTTTTT.

The chain couples TRBV20-1 to TRBJ1-1; 10 bases agree with TRBD1. Germline V gives CDR1 DFQATT, CDR2 SNEGSKA (reference sequence). Trimming at V came to 3 bases and at J to 4 bases, leaving 2 bases not matched to a gene. This CDR3 comprises 13 residues. CDR3 sequence: CSASDRGRTEAFF. The CDR3 DNA sequence: TGCAGTGCTAGTGACAGGGGGCGCACTGAAGCTTTCTTT.

This chain uses TRBV6-6 with TRBJ1-6; D is perhaps TRBD1 (6 bases). Germline CDR1 is MNHNY and CDR2 is SVGAGI (reference sequence). CDR3 length: 16 amino acids. Trimming left V 4 bases short and J 5 bases short, with 15 bases between. The DNA for the CDR3 is TGTGCCAGCAGTTTTGGTCCCGGACAGAATAATTCACCCCTCCACTTT. Its translation: CASSFGPGQNNSPLHF.

This clone was picked up many times. V usage is TRBV6-2 or TRBV6-3 and J usage is TRBJ1-2, with D maybe TRBD1 (6 bases). The V end was cut by 2 bases, the J end by 10 bases, with 14 bases between. From germline, CDR1 is MNHEY and CDR2 SVGEGT. CDR3 length: 13 amino acids. CDR3 residues: CASSYGGGVYYTF. In nucleotides, the CDR3 is TGTGCCAGCAGTTACGGGGGGGGCGTCTACTACACCTTC.

This clone was found a few times. The DNA for the CDR3 is TGTGCCAGCAGCCTAGGGTCGACGGGAGGGTCCCAAGAGACCCAGTACTTC. This codes for CASSLGSTGGSQETQYF. The chain has TRBV3-1 (or the pseudogene TRBV3-2) and TRBJ2-5; 8 bases line up with TRBD2. V trimming: 4 bases; J trimming: 1 base; junction bases outside the gene matches: 11. This CDR3 has 17 amino acids. The germline V gene encodes CDR1 LGHDT and CDR2 YNNKEL (reference sequence).

The chain recombines TRBV30 with TRBJ1-4; perhaps TRBD1 as D (6 bases). Germline values: CDR1 GTSNPN, CDR2 SVGIG (reference sequence). The CDR3 loop spans 14 amino acids. Trimming stripped 0 bases from V and 5 bases from J, with 10 bases between. This CDR3 is CAWSVRGSNEKLFF. CDR3 sequence (DNA): TGTGCCTGGAGTGTAAGGGGGTCAAATGAAAAACTGTTTTTT.

The chain joins TRBV3-1 (or the pseudogene TRBV3-2) to TRBJ2-3; maybe TRBD1 (6 bases). The germline V gene has CDR1 LGHDT and CDR2 YNNKEL (reference sequence). Trimming left V 2 bases short and J 5 bases short, with 11 bases between. This CDR3 is 14 amino acids long. DNA of the CDR3: TGTGCCAGCAGCCAACAGGGGTCGGGAGATACGCAGTATTTT. Protein: CASSQQGSGDTQYF.

This rearrangement joins TRBV5-4 to TRBJ2-5; no clear D gene. Germline V gives CDR1 SGHNT, CDR2 YYREEE (reference sequence). The CDR3 runs to 15 residues. The V and J ends lost 1 base and 1 base respectively, with 11 bases between them. The DNA of the CDR3 is TGTGCCAGCAGCTTGCGAACCGGGTTCCAAGAGACCCAGTACTTC. Its protein product is CASSLRTGFQETQYF.

This clone has a handful of counts. This rearrangement joins TRBV11-2 to TRBJ1-4; 7 bases map to TRBD1. Germline CDR1 reads SGHAT; CDR2 reads FQNNGV. CDR3 length: 16 amino acids. V shed 5 bases, J shed 2 bases, and the junction held 8 bases outside the gene matches. The CDR3 here is CASSVRTGATNEKLFF. CDR3 DNA sequence: TGTGCCAGCAGCGTGAGAACAGGGGCGACTAATGAAAAACTGTTTTTT.

The CDR3 coding sequence is TGCGCCAGCGGTTCCCTAGCTCAAGATACGCAGTATTTT. Translated, it gives CASGSLAQDTQYF. The rearrangement links TRBV5-1 to TRBJ2-3; possible D gene TRBD2, 5 bases. The CDR3 is made up of 13 amino acids. V gave up 7 bases and J gave up 5 bases, with 14 bases separating them. CDR1 SGHRS and CDR2 YFSETQ come from the germline V gene.

The V gene is TRBV20-1, the J gene TRBJ2-3; 9 nucleotides match TRBD2. CDR3 size: 14 residues. The germline gives CDR1 DFQATT, CDR2 SNEGSKA (reference sequence). V was pared by 3 bases and J by 4 bases, with 5 bases of the junction left unmatched. The CDR3 nucleotides read TGCAGTGCTAGTCGCGGGGGGGCCTCAGATACGCAGTATTTT. As protein: CSASRGGASDTQYF.

The J gene is TRBJ1-3, the V gene TRBV7-9, with a possible D match to TRBD1 (6 bases). CDR3 length equals 14 residues. Germline V gene lookup returns CDR1 SEHNR and CDR2 FQNEAQ (reference sequence). Between the trimmed V and J ends, which lost 5 bases and 8 bases, there was a span of 16 bases. CDR3: CASSVTGIVDTIYF. The CDR3, as DNA: TGTGCCAGCAGCGTAACAGGGATCGTAGACACCATATATTTT.

The chain combines TRBV9 with TRBJ1-3; D is perhaps TRBD1 (5 bases). V lost 1 base to trimming and J lost 0 bases, with 11 bases between them. The CDR3 consists of 16 residues. The V gene's germline CDR1 is SGDLS and CDR2 YYNGEE. This CDR3 is CASSVQGTFSGNTIYF. The CDR3 coding sequence is TGTGCCAGCAGCGTACAGGGTACTTTCTCTGGAAACACCATATATTTT.

The chain has TRBV6-6 and TRBJ2-3; 10 positions match TRBD1. Germline CDR1 is MNHNY and CDR2 is SVGAGI (reference sequence). The CDR3 runs 15 residues. Unmatched junction bases numbered 6, after V lost 3 bases and J lost 6 bases. CDR3 coding DNA: TGTGCCAGCAGTTATTCGGGACAGGGGTGGGATACGCAGTATTTT. Translating it yields CASSYSGQGWDTQYF.

The gene calls are TRBV3-1 (or the pseudogene TRBV3-2) and TRBJ1-2, with a possible D match to TRBD1 (6 bases). Germline CDR1 reads LGHDT; CDR2 reads YNNKEL (reference sequence). V gave up 2 bases and J gave up 6 bases, with 28 bases separating them. The CDR3 sequence is 19 residues long. CDR3 protein: CASSQTVTKGQYGVNGYTF. In DNA form, the CDR3 reads TGTGCCAGCAGCCAAACAGTAACTAAAGGACAGTATGGGGTGAATGGCTACACCTTC.

This chain uses TRBV5-1 with TRBJ1-1; a possible D gene is TRBD1 (6 bases). The germline V and J ends were trimmed by 4 bases and 2 bases, with 12 bases remaining between them. The CDR3 is made up of 14 amino acids. Germline lookup yields CDR1 SGHRS and CDR2 YFSETQ. The CDR3 nucleotides read TGCGCCAGCAGCGAACAGGGAGACAACACTGAAGCTTTCTTT. Encoded protein: CASSEQGDNTEAFF. The full variable domain, in which reference TRBV5-1 and TRBJ1-1 provide the parts outside the CDR3, is KAGVTQTPRYLIKTRGQQVTLSCSPISGHRSVSWYQQTPGQGLQFLFEYFSETQRNKGNFPGRFSGRQFSNSRSEMNVSTLELGDSALYLCASSEQGDNTEAFFGQGTRLTVV.

The chain combines TRBV3-1 (or the pseudogene TRBV3-2) with TRBJ1-5, with 7 bases lining up with TRBD1. V trimming: 4 bases; J trimming: 6 bases; junction bases outside the gene matches: 6. The CDR3 is made up of 14 amino acids. The germline V gene encodes CDR1 LGHDT and CDR2 YNNKEL (reference sequence). In nucleotides, the CDR3 is TGTGCCAGCAGCCCCTACAGGGGACTTCAGCCCCAGCATTTT. It specifies CASSPYRGLQPQHF.

The rearrangement links TRBV4-1 to TRBJ1-1, with TRBD1 identical over 9 bases. The CDR3 extends over 16 amino acids. The germline V gene has CDR1 MGHRA and CDR2 YSYEKL. With 4 bases clipped from V and 4 bases from J, the junction kept 10 bases outside the gene matches. CDR3 in DNA: TGCGCCAGCAGCCTTTGGGACAGGGTTCGGGGCACTGAAGCTTTCTTT. Protein: CASSLWDRVRGTEAFF.

The chain carries TRBV6-4 and TRBJ1-2; no definite D call. V was cut by 0 bases and J by 8 bases, with 10 bases left in between. This CDR3 has 13 residues. Germline V gene lookup returns CDR1 MRHNA and CDR2 SNTAGT. The chain's CDR3 is CASSDSPWQGYTF. For the CDR3, the DNA is TGTGCCAGCAGTGACTCGCCTTGGCAGGGCTACACCTTC.

V gene TRBV19 combines with J gene TRBJ2-1, with 10 bases fitting TRBD2. The CDR3 sequence is 17 residues long. With 1 base clipped from V and 7 bases from J, the junction kept 10 bases outside the gene matches. In germline, CDR1 is LNHDA, CDR2 SQIVND (reference sequence). The CDR3 nucleotides are TGTGCCAGTAGTATAGCGAACCTAGCGGGAGTCATTAATGAGCAGTTCTTC. Encoded protein: CASSIANLAGVINEQFF.

The rearrangement uses TRBV11-2 and TRBJ1-1; no clear D. V was shortened by 2 bases and J by 8 bases, with 12 bases between the two germline ends. The CDR3 is 13 amino acids. Per germline, CDR1 SGHAT and CDR2 FQNNGV. CDR3 nucleotide sequence: TGTGCCAGCAGCTTATTGGCGGCTTCCGAAGCTTTCTTT. It encodes CASSLLAASEAFF.

The chain joins TRBV19 to TRBJ1-1; possible D gene TRBD1, 6 bases. Per germline, CDR1 LNHDA and CDR2 SQIVND (reference sequence). The V and J ends lost 3 bases and 7 bases respectively, with 9 bases between them. The CDR3 is 12 residues long. CDR3 sequence: CASSIVDSEAFF. CDR3 DNA sequence: TGTGCCAGTAGTATCGTGGACAGTGAAGCTTTCTTT.

The J gene is TRBJ1-2, the V gene TRBV27; 9 nucleotides line up with TRBD1. This CDR3 contains 16 residues. CDR1 and CDR2 from the germline V gene are MNHEY and SMNVEV (reference sequence). With V trimmed by 5 bases and J by 6 bases, 13 bases remained unmatched. The CDR3: CASSLDRDRVGNGYTF. The CDR3 DNA follows: TGTGCCAGCAGTCTCGACCGGGACAGGGTGGGAAATGGCTACACCTTC.

This clone was seen only once. The chain carries TRBV28 and TRBJ1-4, with 11 bases fitting TRBD1. The germline CDR1 and CDR2 sequences are MDHEN and SYDVKM. This CDR3 contains 14 residues. J gave up 4 bases and V 6 bases, and 1 base lay outside the gene matches. The chain's CDR3 is CASRGTGGNEKLFF. In DNA form, the CDR3 reads TGTGCCAGCAGGGGGACAGGGGGTAATGAAAAACTGTTTTTT. Together with reference TRBV28 and TRBJ1-4, the CDR3 gives the full variable domain: DVKVTQSSRYLVKRTGEKVFLECVQDMDHENMFWYRQDPGLGLRLIYFSYDVKMKEKGDIPEGYSVSREKKERFSLILESASTNQTSMYLCASRGTGGNEKLFFGSGTQLSVL.

The genes are TRBV6-5 and TRBJ2-7; tentative D call: TRBD1 (6 bases). From germline, CDR1 is MNHEY and CDR2 SVGAGI. V was shortened by 0 bases and J by 7 bases, with 16 bases between the two germline ends. This CDR3 is 15 amino acids long. The CDR3 DNA reads as TGTGCCAGCAGTTACTCCGGTGCAGGGGCTGGGGAGCAGTACTTC. This codes for CASSYSGAGAGEQYF.

Note on this clone: The junction and the germline gene differ at one end; a read error may be behind it. V is TRBV7-9 and J is TRBJ2-1, with TRBD1 matching 10 bases. Germline CDR1 reads SEHNR; CDR2 reads FQNEAQ (reference sequence). The CDR3 spans 15 residues. DNA of the CDR3: TGTGCCAGCACCTTATGGACAGGGGGAAGTAATGAGCAGTTCTTC. It is translated as CASTLWTGGSNEQFF.

This chain joins TRBV3-1 (or the pseudogene TRBV3-2) and TRBJ2-7; 11 bases map to TRBD2. Germline CDR1 reads LGHDT; CDR2 reads YNNKEL (reference sequence). The CDR3 has 14 amino acids. V lost 7 bases and J lost 3; bases outside the gene matches: 5. CDR3 coding DNA: TGTGCCAGCACGAAACTAGCGGGGGACTACGAGCAGTACTTC. Translation gives CASTKLAGDYEQYF.